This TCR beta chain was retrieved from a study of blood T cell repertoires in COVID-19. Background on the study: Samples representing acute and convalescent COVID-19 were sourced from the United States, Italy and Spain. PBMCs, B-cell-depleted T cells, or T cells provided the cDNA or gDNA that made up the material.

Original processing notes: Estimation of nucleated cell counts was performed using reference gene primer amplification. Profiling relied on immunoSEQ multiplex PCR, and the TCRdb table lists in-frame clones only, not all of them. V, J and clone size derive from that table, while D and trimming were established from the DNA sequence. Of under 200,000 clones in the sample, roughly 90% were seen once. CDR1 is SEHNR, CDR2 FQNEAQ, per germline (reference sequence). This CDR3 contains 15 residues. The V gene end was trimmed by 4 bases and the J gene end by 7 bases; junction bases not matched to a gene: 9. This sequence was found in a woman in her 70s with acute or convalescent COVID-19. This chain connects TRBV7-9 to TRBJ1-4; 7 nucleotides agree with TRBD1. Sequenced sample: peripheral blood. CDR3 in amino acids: CASSSIQGQVEKLFF. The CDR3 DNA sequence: TGTGCCAGCAGCTCTATACAAGGACAGGTTGAAAAACTGTTTTTT.